Shown below are 11 T cell receptor beta chains from a single sample sequenced in a study of beta chain features in type 1 diabetes (dated by TCRdb to the late 2010s). Paper-wide results and their limitations: In all four CD4+ subsets, TCRB CDR3 length was moderately but significantly shorter in type 1 diabetes patients.

Preparation of the library involved the immunoSEQ multiplex PCR assay. The entire isolated RNA was reverse transcribed using the High Capacity cDNA Reverse Transcription Kit, and thus expressed TCRB transcripts were sequenced. TCRdb holds this immuneACCESS table with in-frame rearrangements only. Some clones are missing; in checked studies, unresolved V genes explain under half, and the rest has no known cause. This sample lists some 360,000 clones; around a tenth were detected once. The top ten clonotypes cover 0.6% of the sample. No cognate antigen is known for these TCRs. The sequenced sample consisted of central memory CD4+ T cells from blood. Receptors were obtained from a man between 25 and 39 years old with type 1 diabetes.

In this sample, this clone turned up a few times. The germline gene is not matched at one end of the junction; a read error may be the cause. The chain combines TRBV6-1 with TRBJ2-5; 8 positions agree with TRBD1. Germline V gene lookup returns CDR1 MNHNS and CDR2 SASEGT. This CDR3 comprises 16 residues. The CDR3 nucleotides are TGTGCCATCAGTGAGTTTCGGGGACAGGTCCAAGAGACCCAGTACTTC. Amino acid sequence: CAISEFRGQVQETQYF.

Only a few counts were recorded for this clone. V gene TRBV27 combines with J gene TRBJ2-7; D unresolved. The CDR3 totals 13 residues. The V end was cut by 2 bases, the J end by 4 bases, with 9 bases between. CDR1 is MNHEY and CDR2 is SMNVEV in the germline V gene (reference sequence). The DNA of the CDR3 is TGTGCCAGCAGTTTAAGAGGTTCGTACGAGCAGTACTTC. As protein: CASSLRGSYEQYF.

This clone showed up many times. The chain uses TRBV14 and TRBJ2-2; no clear D. This CDR3 contains 15 residues. Germline assignment: CDR1 SGHDN and CDR2 FVKESK. Trimming left V 0 bases short and J 1 base short, with 6 bases between. The CDR3 here is CASSQDRVNTGELFF. The CDR3 DNA follows: TGTGCCAGCAGCCAAGATCGTGTGAACACCGGGGAGCTGTTTTTT.

This chain links TRBV5-4 with TRBJ1-1; possible D gene TRBD1, 5 bases. CDR3 length: 14 residues. V was cut by 5 bases and J by 3 bases, with 14 bases left in between. CDR1 and CDR2 (germline): SGHNT, YYREEE (reference sequence). CDR3 in amino acids: CASRQGGIDTEAFF. CDR3 in DNA: TGTGCCAGCAGGCAGGGAGGAATTGACACTGAAGCTTTCTTT.

This clone was detected a few times. The chain combines TRBV9 with TRBJ2-2; weak D call: TRBD1 (6 bases). Germline assignment: CDR1 SGDLS and CDR2 YYNGEE. Trimming shortened V by 3 bases and J by 2 bases, and 11 bases separated the two germline ends. The CDR3 covers 15 residues. The CDR3 DNA sequence: TGTGCCAGCAGCGCTGGGACACCCAACACCGGGGAGCTGTTTTTT. Its protein product is CASSAGTPNTGELFF.

This clone was seen a handful of times. Different DNA sequences within this sample yield the same CDR3. V is TRBV18 and J is TRBJ2-6, with D perhaps TRBD2 (5 bases). Germline loops: CDR1 KGHSH, CDR2 LQKENI. The CDR3 totals 17 residues. Trimming removed 3 bases at V and 0 bases at J, with 12 bases between. The CDR3 bases are TGTGCCAGCTCACCGAGTGAGGGTAACTCTGGGGCCAACGTCCTGACTTTC. This sequence encodes CASSPSEGNSGANVLTF.

This clone was detected only a few times. The sample has other DNA sequences that encode this CDR3 too. The CDR3 DNA sequence: TGTGCCAGCACTCTCGAAAGGGGAAATTCACCCCTCCACTTT. Protein sequence: CASTLERGNSPLHF. The chain joins TRBV2 to TRBJ1-6; TRBD1 might be the D (5 bases). The germline V gene encodes CDR1 SNHLY and CDR2 FYNNEI. V lost 7 bases to trimming and J lost 7 bases, with 14 bases between them. CDR3 length equals 14 residues.

This clone was picked up many times. The chain joins TRBV11-2 to TRBJ2-1; no firm D call. V was cut by 0 bases and J by 0 bases, with 6 bases left in between. There are 15 residues in the CDR3. The germline gives CDR1 SGHAT, CDR2 FQNNGV. The CDR3 spells CASSLEVTSYNEQFF. The CDR3 bases are TGTGCCAGCAGCTTAGAAGTCACCTCCTACAATGAGCAGTTCTTC.

This clone was detected a few times. Other DNA sequences from this sample encode an identical CDR3 as well. This sequence joins TRBV27 and TRBJ2-5; 12 bases align to TRBD2. This CDR3 is built from 16 residues. V was clipped by 5 bases and J by 5 bases; unmatched bases: 9. In germline, CDR1 is MNHEY, CDR2 SMNVEV (reference sequence). CDR3 nucleotide sequence: TGTGCCAGCAGTCCCCCTAGCGGGAGGGGTGGGGAGACCCAGTACTTC. Its translation is CASSPPSGRGGETQYF.

The chain carries TRBV30 and TRBJ2-2; 7 bases fit TRBD1. Germline lookup yields CDR1 GTSNPN and CDR2 SVGIG (reference sequence). The CDR3 runs 13 residues. With 5 bases clipped from V and 5 bases from J, the junction kept 5 bases outside the gene matches. CDR3 loop: CAWDRQGTGELFF. In nucleotides, the CDR3 is TGTGCCTGGGACCGACAGGGAACCGGGGAGCTGTTTTTT.

This chain links TRBV7-2 with TRBJ1-2; maybe TRBD1 (6 bases). From germline, CDR1 is SGHTA and CDR2 FQGNSA. The CDR3 covers 12 residues. Trimming removed 4 bases at V and 10 bases at J, with 13 bases between. CDR3 sequence (DNA): TGTGCCAGCAGCTCCCCGGACAGATCCTACACCTTC. This sequence encodes CASSSPDRSYTF.